Reported below is one T cell receptor beta chain. CDR1 and CDR2 (germline): SGHRS, YFSETQ. Deletions cut 2 bases from V and 5 bases from J, with 11 bases between. The CDR3 has 15 amino acids. Generated by immunoSEQ multiplex PCR, the TCRdb table keeps only in-frame clones and is missing some. The sample has more than 120,000 clones; more than 85% are singletons. This sample was taken from a study of control samples from healthy donors and cancer patients. The rearrangement joins TRBV5-1 to TRBJ1-6, with D uncertain. Sequencing was performed on blood. This receptor was identified in a man aged 25 to 45 in good health. The CDR3 coding sequence is TGCGCCAGCAGCTTAGGAGCAAGGGATAATTCACCCCTCCACTTT. Its protein product is CASSLGARDNSPLHF.